This TCR beta chain came from a study of immune characterization of retroperitoneal liposarcoma. TCRdb ran MiXCR on the PCR reads and lists one entry per CDR3 protein. The table includes about 12,000 distinct CDR3 sequences, roughly 47% detected once. Germline V CDR1 and CDR2: MGHRA, YSYEKL. The CDR3 is 14 amino acids. The chain uses TRBV4-1 and TRBJ2-7; D gene uncertain. The J call may be mistaken, given a closer DNA end match to TRBJ2-5. This receptor was obtained from a female donor with retroperitoneal liposarcoma. Sequencing was done on a sample of tumor tissue. The CDR3 region is CASSQDTGKETQYF. CDR3 nucleotides: TGCGCCAGCAGCCAAGATACCGGAAAAGAGACCCAGTACTTC.